These 16 T cell receptor beta chains were all obtained from the same sample, sequenced in a study of T cell responses to AZD1222 COVID-19 vaccine. Data came from immunoSEQ multiplex PCR; TCRdb stores just in-frame clones and leaves some out. This table holds around 140,000 clones. The sequenced material came from peripheral blood. The receptors originated from an adult in good health.

The V call is TRBV4-2, the J call TRBJ1-1; D unclear. This CDR3 has 15 residues. Trimming removed 4 bases from V and 1 base from J, with 13 bases in between. In germline, CDR1 is LGHNA, CDR2 YNFKEQ. Here the CDR3 reads CASSPPDPGNTEAFF. CDR3 sequence (DNA): TGTGCCAGCAGCCCCCCAGACCCAGGGAACACTGAAGCTTTCTTT.

V is TRBV7-3 and J is TRBJ2-7; TRBD1 is a possible D gene (6 bases). Trimming shortened V by 0 bases and J by 7 bases, and 13 bases separated the two germline ends. The CDR3 is made up of 14 amino acids. Germline-derived CDR1 and CDR2 are SGHTA and FQGTGA. The CDR3, as DNA: TGTGCCAGCAGCTTAACGGGGGCTCCAGGTGAGCAGTACTTC. Residues: CASSLTGAPGEQYF.

The gene calls are TRBV19 and TRBJ1-5; perhaps TRBD1 as D (5 bases). Germline V gene sequence: CDR1 LNHDA, CDR2 SQIVND (reference sequence). The CDR3 spans 18 residues. V was pared by 0 bases and J by 1 base, with 16 bases between. The CDR3: CASSIDVQGGESNQPQHF. The CDR3 nucleotides read TGTGCCAGTAGTATAGACGTGCAGGGAGGAGAAAGCAATCAGCCCCAGCATTTT.

The J gene is TRBJ2-1, the V gene TRBV3-1 (or the pseudogene TRBV3-2); D gene ambiguous. The CDR3 extends over 13 amino acids. The germline CDR1 and CDR2 sequences are LGHDT and YNNKEL (reference sequence). Trimming took off 3 bases at V and 10 bases at J, with 13 bases between the two ends. The CDR3 reads CASSQAPGREQFF. CDR3 bases: TGTGCCAGCAGCCAGGCGCCCGGACGGGAGCAGTTCTTC.

The V and J genes are TRBV6-6 and TRBJ1-2; D possibly corresponds to TRBD1 (6 bases). Trimming shortened V by 6 bases and J by 4 bases, and 12 bases separated the two germline ends. Germline V gives CDR1 MNHNY, CDR2 SVGAGI (reference sequence). The CDR3 has 13 amino acids. This chain's CDR3 is CASREGGGYGYTF. CDR3 nucleotide sequence: TGTGCCAGCAGAGAGGGGGGTGGCTATGGCTACACCTTC.

The chain links TRBV10-3 to TRBJ1-1, with 7 bases aligning to TRBD1. This CDR3 has 15 amino acids. The germline CDR1 and CDR2 sequences are ENHRY and SYGVKD. V dropped 6 bases and J dropped 0; count of bases not matched to a gene: 7. CDR3 nucleotides: TGTGCCATCAGGAACCCGGGACAGATGAACACTGAAGCTTTCTTT. It encodes CAIRNPGQMNTEAFF.

The chain uses TRBV5-1 and TRBJ2-7, with TRBD1 matching 8 bases. The CDR3 length is 14 residues. CDR1 is SGHRS, CDR2 YFSETQ, per germline. V dropped 4 bases and J dropped 4; count of bases not matched to a gene: 7. CDR3 sequence: CASSNSGTGYEQYF. The CDR3 DNA reads TGCGCCAGCAGCAACTCCGGGACAGGTTACGAGCAGTACTTC.

V is TRBV3-1 (or the pseudogene TRBV3-2) and J is TRBJ1-3; D is possibly TRBD1 (6 bases). CDR1 and CDR2 from the germline V gene are LGHDT and YNNKEL (reference sequence). This CDR3 spans 19 amino acids. Trimming pared 4 bases from V and 2 bases from J, leaving 24 bases between. The CDR3 loop reads CASSPGSPNYTGTGNTIYF. The DNA for the CDR3 is TGTGCCAGCAGCCCGGGGAGCCCAAACTACACAGGGACTGGAAACACCATATATTTT.

The chain joins TRBV30 to TRBJ2-3; D unresolved. Trimming cost V 4 bases and J 1 base, with 9 bases left between them. The CDR3 sequence is 13 residues long. CDR1 is GTSNPN, CDR2 SVGIG, per germline (reference sequence). CDR3 nucleotides: TGTGCCTGGAAAAACACAGGCACAGATACGCAGTATTTT. Its translation is CAWKNTGTDTQYF.

The V gene is TRBV7-9, the J gene TRBJ1-4; 7 nucleotides match TRBD1. CDR1 is SEHNR, CDR2 FQNEAQ, per germline (reference sequence). The CDR3 has 14 amino acids. J lost 0 bases, V lost 6 bases, and 1 base had no gene match. The DNA of the CDR3 is TGTGCCAGCAGGCAGGGGGCAACTAATGAAAAACTGTTTTTT. Its translation is CASRQGATNEKLFF.

V usage is TRBV24-1 and J usage is TRBJ1-4, with 7 bases identical to TRBD1. The germline V gene has CDR1 KGHDR and CDR2 SFDVKD. This CDR3 contains 13 residues. The trim removed 7 bases at V and 8 bases at J, leaving 6 bases unmatched. The CDR3 DNA reads as TGTGCCACCAGCCCCAGGGGGGAGGAAAAACTGTTTTTT. It is translated as CATSPRGEEKLFF.

The chain recombines TRBV11-1 with TRBJ2-1, with TRBD2 identical over 14 bases. The CDR3 has 15 residues. Germline lookup yields CDR1 SGHAT and CDR2 FQDESV (reference sequence). J was trimmed by 7 bases and V by 5 bases; bases with no gene match: 4. CDR3 in DNA: TGTGCCAGCAGCCCGACTAGCGGGGGGGTAAATGAGCAGTTCTTC. It specifies CASSPTSGGVNEQFF.

The V gene is TRBV27, the J gene TRBJ1-6; no clear D. Germline V gives CDR1 MNHEY, CDR2 SMNVEV (reference sequence). V was cut by 2 bases and J by 8 bases, with 10 bases left in between. CDR3 size: 14 residues. The CDR3 is CASSLRREDSPLHF. The CDR3 region has the DNA TGTGCCAGCAGTTTAAGGAGAGAGGATTCACCCCTCCACTTT.

The genes are TRBV7-2 and TRBJ2-3; no clear D. The CDR3 contains 15 residues. V lost 5 bases and J 6 bases, leaving 18 bases between the germline ends. Germline V gene data show CDR1 as SGHTA and CDR2 as FQGNSA. The CDR3 bases are TGTGCCAGCAGCGCAGGCCCCACTGTTTCGGATACGCAGTATTTT. Amino acid sequence: CASSAGPTVSDTQYF. The whole variable domain, remainder taken from reference TRBV7-2 and TRBJ2-3, is GAGVSQSPSNKVTEKGKDVELRCDPISGHTALYWYRQSLGQGLEFLIYFQGNSAPDKSGLPSDRFSAERTGGSVSTLTIQRTQQEDSAVYLCASSAGPTVSDTQYFGPGTRLTVL.

V gene TRBV7-9 combines with J gene TRBJ1-5, with D perhaps matching TRBD1 (6 bases). There are 17 residues in the CDR3. Germline CDR1 and CDR2: SEHNR and FQNEAQ (reference sequence). The ends were cut back, 5 bases at V and 1 base at J, with 18 bases in the middle. The CDR3 nucleotides read TGTGCCAGCAGCGTATGGGGGCAGGGGCTCAGCAATCAGCCCCAGCATTTT. Encoded protein: CASSVWGQGLSNQPQHF.

The chain uses TRBV4-2 and TRBJ1-3; tentatively, D is TRBD1 (6 bases). Germline CDR1 and CDR2: LGHNA and YNFKEQ. The CDR3 covers 17 residues. V lost 0 bases, J lost 1 base, and 13 bases lay in between. CDR3 sequence: CASSQDVRGWSGNTIYF. The CDR3, as DNA: TGTGCCAGCAGCCAAGATGTTAGGGGGTGGTCTGGAAACACCATATATTTT.